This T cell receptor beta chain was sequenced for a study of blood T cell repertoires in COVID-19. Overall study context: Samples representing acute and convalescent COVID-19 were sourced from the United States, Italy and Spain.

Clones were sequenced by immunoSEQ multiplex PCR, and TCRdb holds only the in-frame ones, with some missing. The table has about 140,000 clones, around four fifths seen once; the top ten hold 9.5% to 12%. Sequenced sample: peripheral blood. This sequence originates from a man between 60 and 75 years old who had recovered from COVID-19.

The CDR3 region is CATSPGTGLMNTEAFF. The CDR3 DNA is TGTGCCACCAGTCCGGGTACGGGACTAATGAACACTGAAGCTTTCTTT. The chain has TRBV24-1 and TRBJ1-1; weak D call: TRBD1 (5 bases). CDR1 KGHDR and CDR2 SFDVKD come from the germline V gene. CDR3 length: 16 residues. Trimming took 6 bases from V and 0 from J, leaving 16 bases between them.